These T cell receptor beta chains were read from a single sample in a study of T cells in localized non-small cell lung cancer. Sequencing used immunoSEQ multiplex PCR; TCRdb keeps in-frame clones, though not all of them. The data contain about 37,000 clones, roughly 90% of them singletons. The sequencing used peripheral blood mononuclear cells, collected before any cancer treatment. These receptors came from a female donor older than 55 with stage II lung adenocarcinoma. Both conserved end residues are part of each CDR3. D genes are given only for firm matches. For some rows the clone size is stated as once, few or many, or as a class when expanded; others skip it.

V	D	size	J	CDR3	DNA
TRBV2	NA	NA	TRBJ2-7	CASRAQGTTYEQYF	TGTGCCAGCAGGGCTCAGGGTACCACCTACGAGCAGTACTTC
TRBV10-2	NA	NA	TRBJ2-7	CASTRPTQNYEQYF	TGCGCCAGCACGCGACCCACTCAGAACTACGAGCAGTACTTC
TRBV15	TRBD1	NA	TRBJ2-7	CATSRHGTGATYEQYF	TGTGCCACCAGCAGACACGGGACAGGTGCCACCTACGAGCAGTACTTC
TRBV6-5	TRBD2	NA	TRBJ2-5	CASRRLADKETQYF	TGTGCCAGCAGGAGACTAGCGGATAAAGAGACCCAGTACTTC
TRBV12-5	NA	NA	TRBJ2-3	CASGFTGLTSTDTQYF	TGTGCTAGTGGTTTCACGGGACTCACTAGCACAGATACGCAGTATTTT
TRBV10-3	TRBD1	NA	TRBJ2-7	CAAESGQGHYEQYF	TGTGCCGCCGAGTCGGGACAGGGGCACTACGAGCAGTACTTC
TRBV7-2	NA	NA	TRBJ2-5	CASSFQVETQYF	TGTGCCAGCAGCTTTCAAGTCGAGACCCAGTACTTC
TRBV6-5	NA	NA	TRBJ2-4	CASSYADPAKNIQYF	TGTGCCAGCAGTTACGCCGACCCCGCCAAAAACATTCAGTACTTC
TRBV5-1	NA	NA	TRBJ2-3	CASSLALASSTDTQYF	TGCGCCAGCAGCTTGGCCCTAGCTTCTAGCACAGATACGCAGTATTTT
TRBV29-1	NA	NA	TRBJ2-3	CSVEDATTDTQYF	TGCAGCGTTGAAGATGCTACGACAGATACGCAGTATTTT
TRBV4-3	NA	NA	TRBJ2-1	CASSQGAIGEQFF	TGCGCCAGCAGCCAAGGAGCGATTGGGGAGCAGTTCTTC
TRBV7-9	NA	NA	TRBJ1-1	CASSFNSQAEAFF	TGTGCCAGCAGCTTCAACTCACAGGCTGAAGCTTTCTTT
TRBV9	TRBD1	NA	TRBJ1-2	CASSVATGDYGYTF	TGTGCCAGCAGCGTAGCAACAGGGGACTATGGCTACACCTTC
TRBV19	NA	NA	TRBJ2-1	CASSIDRQLALGPEQFF	TGTGCCAGTAGTATAGATCGGCAACTAGCCCTGGGTCCTGAGCAGTTCTTC
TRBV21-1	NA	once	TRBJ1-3	CASRERTQKLSSGNTIYF	TGTGCCAGCAGAGAAAGGACGCAAAAACTCAGTTCGGGAAACACCATATATTTT
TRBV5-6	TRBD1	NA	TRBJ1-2	CASSSDNRGRKNYGYTF	TGTGCCAGCAGCTCAGATAACAGGGGGCGCAAGAACTATGGCTACACCTTC
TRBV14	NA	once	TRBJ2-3	CASSQDIARDTQYF	TGTGCCAGCAGCCAAGATATAGCCAGGGATACGCAGTATTTT